Below, 25 T cell receptor beta chains from the same sample are listed, as sequenced in a study of cytomegalovirus exposure and HLA in healthy donors. Using immunoSEQ multiplex PCR, the repertoire was profiled, and TCRdb retains in-frame clones only, with some absent. In the table there are a few hundred thousand clones, nearly 90% of which are singletons. Material for sequencing was PBMCs. The receptors originated from a young woman in good health and CMV-seronegative.

The chain recombines TRBV6-5 with TRBJ2-3; D is unresolved. Germline loops: CDR1 MNHEY, CDR2 SVGAGI. Trimming shortened V by 7 bases and J by 4 bases, and 9 bases separated the two germline ends. The CDR3 totals 12 residues. The CDR3 reads CASTGAADTQYF. CDR3 coding DNA: TGTGCCAGCACCGGTGCGGCAGATACGCAGTATTTT.

V usage is TRBV27 and J usage is TRBJ1-2; 9 bases are shared with TRBD1. Germline V gene data show CDR1 as MNHEY and CDR2 as SMNVEV (reference sequence). This CDR3 has 13 residues. Germline trimming cut 3 bases from V and 8 bases from J; bases unmatched to any gene: 4. CDR3 in amino acids: CASSFGQGLGYTF. The CDR3 DNA reads TGTGCCAGCAGTTTTGGACAGGGGTTAGGCTACACCTTC.

This clone was counted a few times. The chain uses TRBV7-9 and TRBJ2-7, with D uncertain. V shed 4 bases and J shed 2 bases, with 6 bases lying between them. Germline V lookup: CDR1 SEHNR, CDR2 FQNEAQ (reference sequence). The length of the CDR3 is 12 residues. The CDR3 is CASSSVPYEQYF. In DNA, the CDR3 is TGTGCCAGCAGCTCGGTCCCCTACGAGCAGTACTTC. Based on the CDR3 plus reference TRBV7-9 and TRBJ2-7, the full variable domain is DTGVSQNPRHKITKRGQNVTFRCDPISEHNRLYWYRQTLGQGPEFLTYFQNEAQLEKSRLLSDRFSAERPKGSFSTLEIQRTEQGDSAMYLCASSSVPYEQYFGPGTRLTVT.

This chain connects TRBV30 to TRBJ2-5; TRBD1 matches at 9 bases. The V and J ends lost 5 bases and 4 bases, in that order; junction bases with no gene match: 8. From germline, CDR1 is GTSNPN and CDR2 SVGIG (reference sequence). The CDR3 has 14 amino acids. The CDR3: CAWSPGQGLETQYF. Here the CDR3 DNA reads TGTGCCTGGTCACCGGGACAGGGTTTAGAGACCCAGTACTTC.

This chain connects TRBV7-9 to TRBJ1-4; no firm D call. Germline CDR1 reads SEHNR; CDR2 reads FQNEAQ (reference sequence). The V and J ends lost 5 bases and 8 bases respectively, with 12 bases between them. This CDR3 has 13 residues. For the CDR3, the DNA is TGTGCCAGCAGCCACGAGGATCCCGAAAAACTGTTTTTT. It codes for CASSHEDPEKLFF.

The chain joins TRBV9 to TRBJ2-2, with 9 nucleotides matching TRBD2. CDR3 size: 17 residues. The germline CDR1 and CDR2 sequences are SGDLS and YYNGEE. V trimming: 0 bases; J trimming: 5 bases; junction bases outside the gene matches: 8. DNA for the CDR3: TGTGCCAGCAGCGTAGGGAGCGGGGGGCCTCGGACCGGGGAGCTGTTTTTT. It specifies CASSVGSGGPRTGELFF.

This chain uses TRBV2 with TRBJ1-1, with a tentative D call TRBD1 (5 bases). Germline lookup yields CDR1 SNHLY and CDR2 FYNNEI. The CDR3 spans 14 residues. V was shortened by 7 bases and J by 1 base, with 13 bases between the two germline ends. In DNA form, the CDR3 reads TGTGCCAGCACCCAACAGGCGTCGAACACTGAAGCTTTCTTT. Encoded protein: CASTQQASNTEAFF. Drawing the rest from reference TRBV2 and TRBJ1-1, the complete variable domain is EPEVTQTPSHQVTQMGQEVILRCVPISNHLYFYWYRQILGQKVEFLVSFYNNEISEKSEIFDDQFSVERPDGSNFTLKIRSTKLEDSAMYFCASTQQASNTEAFFGQGTRLTVV.

V usage is TRBV2 and J usage is TRBJ1-5, with a possible D match to TRBD1 (5 bases). The V gene lost 5 bases and the J gene lost 0 bases, with 11 bases spanning the gap. The germline CDR1 and CDR2 sequences are SNHLY and FYNNEI. This CDR3 spans 15 amino acids. The CDR3 loop is CASSWRQTSNQPQHF. CDR3 DNA: TGTGCCAGCAGTTGGAGACAGACTAGCAATCAGCCCCAGCATTTT.

J is TRBJ1-5 and V is TRBV10-3; D call uncertain. CDR1 and CDR2 (germline): ENHRY, SYGVKD. The CDR3 length is 14 residues. V lost 10 bases to trimming and J lost 1 base, with 14 bases between them. CDR3 in amino acids: CATGSVESNQPQHF. The CDR3, as DNA: TGTGCCACGGGTTCGGTGGAGAGCAATCAGCCCCAGCATTTT.

This chain connects TRBV5-4 to TRBJ2-5; possibly TRBD2 for D (6 bases). With 0 bases removed from V and 4 bases from J, the gap between germline ends came to 7 bases. The CDR3 loop spans 13 amino acids. The germline V gene has CDR1 SGHNT and CDR2 YYREEE (reference sequence). The CDR3 loop reads CASSLAGGETQYF. CDR3 nucleotides: TGTGCCAGCAGCTTGGCCGGGGGAGAGACCCAGTACTTC.

This chain connects TRBV28 to TRBJ1-1; no clear D. This CDR3 is 12 amino acids long. With 4 bases removed from V and 7 bases from J, the gap between germline ends came to 10 bases. Germline V gene lookup returns CDR1 MDHEN and CDR2 SYDVKM. CDR3 amino acids: CASSYQAFEAFF. CDR3 bases: TGTGCCAGCAGTTACCAGGCATTTGAAGCTTTCTTT.

The chain combines TRBV7-8 with TRBJ2-5; 10 bases line up with TRBD2. The CDR3 totals 16 residues. Trimming at V came to 1 base and at J to 1 base, leaving 3 bases not matched to a gene. Germline CDR1 is SGHVS and CDR2 is FQNEAQ. The CDR3 nucleotides are TGTGCCAGCAGCTTAGGTAGCGGGGGGTTCCAAGAGACCCAGTACTTC. Translating gives CASSLGSGGFQETQYF.

This clone was found once. The rearrangement joins TRBV5-1 to TRBJ2-3; 11 nucleotides line up with TRBD2. Germline V gene data show CDR1 as SGHRS and CDR2 as YFSETQ. This CDR3 has 16 residues. The J segment lost 5 bases and the V segment lost 5 bases, leaving 10 bases of the junction unmatched. The CDR3: CASRNSGGAKRDTQYF. The CDR3 DNA reads as TGCGCCAGCAGAAATAGCGGGGGGGCCAAAAGAGATACGCAGTATTTT.

The chain has TRBV4-1 and TRBJ1-4; 8 bases match TRBD1. The CDR3 is 19 residues long. J gave up 7 bases and V 0 bases, and 16 bases lay outside the gene matches. Germline-derived CDR1 and CDR2 are MGHRA and YSYEKL. CDR3 bases: TGCGCCAGCAGCCAAGAACAACGTACCCTCAGGGGGCAGGGTGAAAAACTGTTTTTT. It encodes CASSQEQRTLRGQGEKLFF.

V gene TRBV15 combines with J gene TRBJ2-1; the D gene is possibly TRBD2 (6 bases). The CDR3 consists of 14 residues. V was cut by 5 bases and J by 8 bases, with 16 bases left in between. CDR1 is LNHNV, CDR2 YYDKDF, per germline (reference sequence). CDR3 coding DNA: TGTGCCACCAGCGCGGGACCCGAGGCAGATGAGCAGTTCTTC. It yields the protein CATSAGPEADEQFF.

The V gene is TRBV7-9, the J gene TRBJ2-5; no clear D gene. CDR3 length: 14 residues. The V gene lost 1 base and the J gene lost 0 bases, with 6 bases spanning the gap. CDR1 and CDR2 (germline): SEHNR, FQNEAQ (reference sequence). CDR3 region: CASSLVSYQETQYF. The CDR3 nucleotides are TGTGCCAGCAGCTTAGTTAGCTACCAAGAGACCCAGTACTTC. The full variable domain, with the rest looked up from reference TRBV7-9 and TRBJ2-5, is DTGVSQNPRHKITKRGQNVTFRCDPISEHNRLYWYRQTLGQGPEFLTYFQNEAQLEKSRLLSDRFSAERPKGSFSTLEIQRTEQGDSAMYLCASSLVSYQETQYFGPGTRLLVL.

The chain combines TRBV7-2 with TRBJ2-2, with 11 bases identical to TRBD2. With 2 bases clipped from V and 1 base from J, the junction kept 3 bases outside the gene matches. Germline V CDR1 and CDR2: SGHTA, FQGNSA. The CDR3 consists of 17 residues. The CDR3, as DNA: TGTGCCAGCAGCTTAAAAGGGACTAGCGGGAACACCGGGGAGCTGTTTTTT. It yields the protein CASSLKGTSGNTGELFF. The complete variable domain, with remaining parts taken from reference TRBV7-2 and TRBJ2-2, reads GAGVSQSPSNKVTEKGKDVELRCDPISGHTALYWYRQSLGQGLEFLIYFQGNSAPDKSGLPSDRFSAERTGGSVSTLTIQRTQQEDSAVYLCASSLKGTSGNTGELFFGEGSRLTVL.

The V and J genes are TRBV9 and TRBJ2-1, with 12 bases aligning to TRBD2. V dropped 3 bases and J dropped 4; count of bases not matched to a gene: 2. Per the germline V gene, CDR1 is SGDLS and CDR2 is YYNGEE. The CDR3 sequence is 15 residues long. The DNA for the CDR3 is TGTGCCAGCAGCGGCGGACTAGCGGGGTACAATGAGCAGTTCTTC. Protein sequence: CASSGGLAGYNEQFF. Drawing the rest from reference TRBV9 and TRBJ2-1, the complete variable domain is DSGVTQTPKHLITATGQRVTLRCSPRSGDLSVYWYQQSLDQGLQFLIQYYNGEERAKGNILERFSAQQFPDLHSELNLSSLELGDSALYFCASSGGLAGYNEQFFGPGTRLTVL.

The chain has TRBV9 and TRBJ2-1; 13 nucleotides match TRBD2. V trimming: 6 bases; J trimming: 6 bases; junction bases outside the gene matches: 3. CDR1 SGDLS and CDR2 YYNGEE come from the germline V gene. The CDR3 runs to 14 residues. CDR3 sequence reads: CASNRLAGGNEQFF. Here the CDR3 DNA reads TGTGCCAGCAACCGACTAGCGGGGGGCAATGAGCAGTTCTTC.

This rearrangement joins TRBV28 to TRBJ2-5; TRBD1 aligns across 8 bases. The CDR3 runs to 13 residues. Germline V gives CDR1 MDHEN, CDR2 SYDVKM. V dropped 8 bases and J dropped 1; count of bases not matched to a gene: 3. CDR3 residues: CASVTGGQETQYF. CDR3 coding DNA: TGTGCCAGCGTCACAGGGGGCCAAGAGACCCAGTACTTC. Looking up the rest from reference TRBV28 and TRBJ2-5 gives the full variable domain: DVKVTQSSRYLVKRTGEKVFLECVQDMDHENMFWYRQDPGLGLRLIYFSYDVKMKEKGDIPEGYSVSREKKERFSLILESASTNQTSMYLCASVTGGQETQYFGPGTRLLVL.

This clone was recorded once. The chain employs TRBV7-8 and TRBJ2-7; the D gene is possibly TRBD1 (7 bases). The CDR3 covers 14 residues. V dropped 1 base and J dropped 4 bases, with 11 bases sitting between them. Germline CDR1 SGHVS, CDR2 FQNEAQ. CDR3 bases: TGTGCCAGCAGCTTAGGCGGGACAGCGTACGAGCAGTACGTC. This encodes CASSLGGTAYEQYV.

The chain combines TRBV4-1 with TRBJ1-3, with D possibly TRBD1 on 6 matching bases. The V and J ends lost 1 base and 0 bases respectively, with 16 bases between them. Germline V gene lookup returns CDR1 MGHRA and CDR2 YSYEKL. The CDR3 runs to 18 residues. CDR3 sequence (DNA): TGCGCCAGCAGCCAAGGCTCGCAGACAGGCCACTCTGGAAACACCATATATTTT. Its translation is CASSQGSQTGHSGNTIYF.

This clone was seen just once. The rearrangement uses TRBV5-8 and TRBJ2-3, with TRBD2 identical over 8 bases. V shed 4 bases and J 5 bases; nucleotides not matched to a gene: 9. In germline, CDR1 is SGHTS, CDR2 YDEGEE. The CDR3 contains 15 residues. The CDR3 loop reads CASSRPGLGRDTQYF. In DNA, the CDR3 is TGTGCCAGCAGCCGGCCGGGACTAGGAAGAGATACGCAGTATTTT.

The chain employs TRBV10-3 and TRBJ1-5; D remains unclear. CDR1 ENHRY and CDR2 SYGVKD come from the germline V gene. V was clipped by 3 bases and J by 4 bases, with 10 bases between them. The CDR3 runs 14 residues. In nucleotides, the CDR3 is TGTGCCATCAGTGATACTCCGGTGAATCAGCCCCAGCATTTT. Protein: CAISDTPVNQPQHF.

This clone was detected only once. The rearrangement uses TRBV18 and TRBJ2-3, with D tentatively TRBD2 (6 bases). CDR1 and CDR2 (germline): KGHSH, LQKENI. V was cut by 2 bases and J by 3 bases, with 12 bases left in between. The CDR3 has 15 amino acids. The CDR3 reads CASSPLRDGTDTQYF. The CDR3 DNA reads TGTGCCAGCTCACCATTGCGGGATGGAACAGATACGCAGTATTTT.